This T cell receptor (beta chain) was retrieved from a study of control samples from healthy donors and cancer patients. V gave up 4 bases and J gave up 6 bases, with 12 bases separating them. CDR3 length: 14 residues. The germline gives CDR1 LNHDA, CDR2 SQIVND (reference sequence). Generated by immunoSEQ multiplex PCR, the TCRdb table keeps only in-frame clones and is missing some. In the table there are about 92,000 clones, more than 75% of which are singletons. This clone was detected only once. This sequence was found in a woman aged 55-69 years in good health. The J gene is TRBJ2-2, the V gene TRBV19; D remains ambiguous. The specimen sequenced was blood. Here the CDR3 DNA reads TGTGCCAGTAGTACCCCGGTAGGCTCCGGGGAGCTGTTTTTT. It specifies CASSTPVGSGELFF.